Below, 13 T cell receptor beta chains from the same sample are listed, as sequenced in a study of cytomegalovirus exposure and HLA in healthy donors. A multiplex PCR was run with 60 Vbeta primers and 13 Jbeta primers. Clones were sequenced by immunoSEQ multiplex PCR, and TCRdb holds only the in-frame ones, with some missing. The table lists 55,000 or so clones, 73% of them singletons. Sequenced material: PBMCs. These receptor sequences come from a man younger than 30 in good health and CMV-seronegative.

The V and J genes are TRBV5-1 and TRBJ2-3, with 13 nucleotides matching TRBD2. The ends lost 4 bases at V and 6 bases at J; junction bases unmatched: 5. This CDR3 spans 15 amino acids. CDR1 and CDR2 from the germline V gene are SGHRS and YFSETQ. CDR3 sequence reads: CASSNRTSGSDTQYF. The CDR3 nucleotides are TGCGCCAGCAGCAACCGGACTAGCGGGAGCGATACGCAGTATTTT.

The chain uses TRBV7-8 and TRBJ2-7; D is unclear. CDR3 length: 12 amino acids. Germline assignment: CDR1 SGHVS and CDR2 FQNEAQ. Between the trimmed V and J ends, which lost 3 bases and 2 bases, there was a span of 5 bases. The CDR3 DNA reads TGTGCCAGCAGCTTCCGGGCCTACGAGCAGTACTTC. This codes for CASSFRAYEQYF.

The gene calls are TRBV9 and TRBJ2-7; D perhaps matches TRBD1 (6 bases). CDR3 size: 14 residues. The V gene's germline CDR1 is SGDLS and CDR2 YYNGEE. V was clipped by 4 bases and J by 0 bases, with 11 bases between them. CDR3 sequence reads: CASSLTGSSYEQYF. Written as DNA, the CDR3 is TGTGCCAGCAGCCTAACAGGGAGCTCCTACGAGCAGTACTTC.

In this sample, this clone turned up a few times. The chain joins TRBV6-5 to TRBJ1-6; a weak D match, TRBD1 (6 bases). CDR1 is MNHEY and CDR2 is SVGAGI in the germline V gene. The V end was cut by 4 bases, the J end by 13 bases, with 23 bases between. The CDR3 runs to 16 residues. CDR3 amino acids: CASSSKPGHPSTPLHF. CDR3 sequence (DNA): TGTGCCAGCAGTTCTAAGCCGGGACATCCCAGTACGCCCCTCCACTTT.

The genes are TRBV29-1 and TRBJ1-3; D possibly corresponds to TRBD1 (5 bases). Germline CDR1 reads SQVTM; CDR2 reads ANQGSEA. V gave up 8 bases and J gave up 3 bases, with 11 bases separating them. The CDR3 is 12 amino acids. The CDR3 region is CSIRGDGNTIYF. The CDR3 DNA sequence: TGCAGCATTAGGGGTGATGGAAACACCATATATTTT.

The V gene is TRBV29-1, the J gene TRBJ2-7; TRBD2 is a possible D gene (7 bases). Germline values: CDR1 SQVTM, CDR2 ANQGSEA. The V end lost 8 bases, the J end lost 3 bases, and 14 bases lay between the germline ends. This CDR3 comprises 12 residues. The CDR3, as DNA: TGCAGCTTTGGGGAGGGGGTCTACGAGCAGTACTTC. It specifies CSFGEGVYEQYF.

The genes are TRBV2 and TRBJ2-6, with unresolved D. Germline CDR1 and CDR2: SNHLY and FYNNEI. Trimming stripped 4 bases from V and 0 bases from J, with 4 bases between. The CDR3 contains 14 residues. CDR3 loop: CASSAGSGANVLTF. The CDR3 bases are TGTGCCAGCAGTGCCGGCTCTGGGGCCAACGTCCTGACTTTC.

J is TRBJ1-1 and V is TRBV28, with a weak D call TRBD1 (6 bases). CDR3 length: 13 residues. V gave up 6 bases and J gave up 6 bases, with 14 bases separating them. The germline V gene encodes CDR1 MDHEN and CDR2 SYDVKM. The DNA for the CDR3 is TGTGCCAGCAGGTATTCCGACAGGCCTGAAGCTTTCTTT. Its translation is CASRYSDRPEAFF.

The chain has TRBV10-3 and TRBJ2-7; D is possibly TRBD1 (5 bases). V shed 4 bases and J shed 3 bases, with 19 bases lying between them. Per the germline V gene, CDR1 is ENHRY and CDR2 is SYGVKD. This CDR3 comprises 16 residues. The CDR3 sequence: CAISGGRASPIYEQYF. The CDR3 bases are TGTGCCATCAGTGGGGGCAGGGCCTCCCCTATCTACGAGCAGTACTTC.

V usage is TRBV4-3 and J usage is TRBJ2-3; TRBD2 agrees at 7 bases. In germline, CDR1 is LGHNA, CDR2 YSLEER. J lost 4 bases, V lost 1 base, and 8 bases had no gene match. The CDR3 runs 16 residues. CDR3 in amino acids: CASSQARGRGADTQYF. CDR3 coding DNA: TGCGCCAGCAGCCAAGCTCGAGGGAGGGGAGCAGATACGCAGTATTTT.

This chain uses TRBV28 with TRBJ2-3; 9 positions agree with TRBD2. The CDR3 covers 14 residues. The V and J ends lost 8 bases and 5 bases, in that order; junction bases with no gene match: 8. Germline CDR1 MDHEN, CDR2 SYDVKM. The CDR3 DNA reads as TGTGCCAGCCAAGAAATAGCGGGAGTAGATACGCAGTATTTT. This encodes CASQEIAGVDTQYF. Full variable domain (remainder filled in from reference TRBV28 and TRBJ2-3): DVKVTQSSRYLVKRTGEKVFLECVQDMDHENMFWYRQDPGLGLRLIYFSYDVKMKEKGDIPEGYSVSREKKERFSLILESASTNQTSMYLCASQEIAGVDTQYFGPGTRLTVL.

J is TRBJ1-2 and V is TRBV10-3; tentatively, D is TRBD1 (5 bases). Germline CDR1 and CDR2: ENHRY and SYGVKD. Between the trimmed V and J ends, which lost 8 bases and 6 bases, there was a span of 13 bases. The CDR3 has 12 amino acids. CDR3 sequence reads: CAIGKDNHGYTF. Written as DNA, the CDR3 is TGTGCCATCGGAAAGGACAACCATGGCTACACCTTC.

This clone was counted a few times. DNA for the CDR3: TGCGCCAGCAGCTTGGGCGTAGCGGGAGGGCTCAACGAGCAGTACTTC. It codes for CASSLGVAGGLNEQYF. V and J are TRBV5-1 and TRBJ2-7; 11 bases align to TRBD2. J gave up 5 bases and V 0 bases, and 7 bases lay outside the gene matches. There are 16 residues in the CDR3. CDR1 SGHRS and CDR2 YFSETQ come from the germline V gene.